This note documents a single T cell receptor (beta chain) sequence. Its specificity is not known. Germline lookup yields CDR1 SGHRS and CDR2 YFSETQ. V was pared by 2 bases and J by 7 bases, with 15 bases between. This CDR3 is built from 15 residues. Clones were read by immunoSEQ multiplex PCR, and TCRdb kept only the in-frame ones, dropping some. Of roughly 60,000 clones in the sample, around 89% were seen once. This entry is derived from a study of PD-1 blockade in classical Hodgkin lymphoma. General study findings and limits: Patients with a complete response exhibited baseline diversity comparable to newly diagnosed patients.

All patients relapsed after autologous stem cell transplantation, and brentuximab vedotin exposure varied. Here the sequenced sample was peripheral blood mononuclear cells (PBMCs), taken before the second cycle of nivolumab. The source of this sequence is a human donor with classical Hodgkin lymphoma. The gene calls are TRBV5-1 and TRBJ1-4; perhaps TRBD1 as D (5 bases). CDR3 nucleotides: TGCGCCAGCAGCTTAGTCGGGGCGCAGGGTGAAAAACTGTTTTTT. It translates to CASSLVGAQGEKLFF.